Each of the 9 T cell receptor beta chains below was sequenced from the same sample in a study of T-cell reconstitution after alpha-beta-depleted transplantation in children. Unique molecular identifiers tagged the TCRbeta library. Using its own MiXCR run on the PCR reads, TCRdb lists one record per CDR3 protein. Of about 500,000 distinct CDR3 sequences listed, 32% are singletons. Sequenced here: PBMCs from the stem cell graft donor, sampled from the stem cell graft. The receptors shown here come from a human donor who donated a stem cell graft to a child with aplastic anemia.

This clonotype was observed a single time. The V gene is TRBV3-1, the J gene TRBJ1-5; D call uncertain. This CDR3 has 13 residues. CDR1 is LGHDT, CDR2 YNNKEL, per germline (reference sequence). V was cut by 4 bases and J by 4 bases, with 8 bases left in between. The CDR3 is CASSPTTNQPQHF. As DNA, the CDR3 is TGTGCCAGCAGCCCAACTACGAATCAGCCCCAGCATTTT.

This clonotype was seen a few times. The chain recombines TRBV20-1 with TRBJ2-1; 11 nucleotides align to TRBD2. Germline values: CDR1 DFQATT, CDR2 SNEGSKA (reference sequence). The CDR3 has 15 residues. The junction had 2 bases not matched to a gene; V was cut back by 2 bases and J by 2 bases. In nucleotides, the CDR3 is TGCAGTGCTAGAAAGACTAGCGGGACCTACAATGAGCAGTTCTTC. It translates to CSARKTSGTYNEQFF.

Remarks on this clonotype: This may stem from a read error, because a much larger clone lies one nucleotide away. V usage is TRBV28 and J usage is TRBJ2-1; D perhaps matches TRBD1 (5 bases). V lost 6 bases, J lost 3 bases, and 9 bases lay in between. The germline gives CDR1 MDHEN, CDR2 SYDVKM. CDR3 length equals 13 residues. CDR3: CASSSGFYNEQFF. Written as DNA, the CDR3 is TGTGCCAGCAGCTCAGGGTTCTACAATGAGCAGTTCTTC. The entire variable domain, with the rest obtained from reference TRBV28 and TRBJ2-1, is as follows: DVKVTQSSRYLVKRTGEKVFLECVQDMDHENMFWYRQDPGLGLRLIYFSYDVKMKEKGDIPEGYSVSREKKERFSLILESASTNQTSMYLCASSSGFYNEQFFGPGTRLTVL.

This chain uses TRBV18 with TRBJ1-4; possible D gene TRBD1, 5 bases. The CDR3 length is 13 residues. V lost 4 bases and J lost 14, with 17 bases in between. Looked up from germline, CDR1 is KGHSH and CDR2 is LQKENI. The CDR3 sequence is CASSLTVAGTLFF. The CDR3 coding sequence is TGTGCCAGCTCACTTACGGTGGCGGGGACCCTGTTTTTT. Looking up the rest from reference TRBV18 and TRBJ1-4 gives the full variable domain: NAGVMQNPRHLVRRRGQEARLRCSPMKGHSHVYWYRQLPEEGLKFMVYLQKENIIDESGMPKERFSAEFPKEGPSILRIQQVVRGDSAAYFCASSLTVAGTLFFGSGTQLSVL.

Here the CDR3 DNA reads TGCGCCAGCAGCCAAGATCGACAGGGTAGGACCGGGGAGCTGTTTTTT. Amino acids: CASSQDRQGRTGELFF. V and J are TRBV4-3 and TRBJ2-2, with 7 positions matching TRBD1. The CDR3 is made up of 16 amino acids. Germline CDR1 and CDR2: LGHNA and YSLEER. V lost 0 bases to trimming and J lost 5 bases; unmatched junction nucleotides: 6.

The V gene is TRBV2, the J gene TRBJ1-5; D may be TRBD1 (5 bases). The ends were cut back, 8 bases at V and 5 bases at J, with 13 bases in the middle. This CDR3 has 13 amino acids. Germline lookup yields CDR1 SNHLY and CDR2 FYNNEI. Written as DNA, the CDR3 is TGTGCCAGCTCCGGGACGTCGTATCAGCCCCAGCATTTT. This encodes CASSGTSYQPQHF.

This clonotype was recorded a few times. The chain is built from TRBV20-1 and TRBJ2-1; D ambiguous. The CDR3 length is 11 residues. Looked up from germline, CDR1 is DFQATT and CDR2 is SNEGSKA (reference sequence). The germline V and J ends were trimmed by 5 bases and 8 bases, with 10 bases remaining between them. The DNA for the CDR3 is TGCAGTGCTTTCGATACCTATGAGCAGTTCTTC. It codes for CSAFDTYEQFF.

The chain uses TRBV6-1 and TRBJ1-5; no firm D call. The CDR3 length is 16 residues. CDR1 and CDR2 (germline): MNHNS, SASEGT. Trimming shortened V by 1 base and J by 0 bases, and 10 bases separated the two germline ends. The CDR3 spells CASSEGAELSNQPQHF. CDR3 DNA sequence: TGTGCCAGCAGTGAAGGGGCAGAGCTTAGCAATCAGCCCCAGCATTTT.

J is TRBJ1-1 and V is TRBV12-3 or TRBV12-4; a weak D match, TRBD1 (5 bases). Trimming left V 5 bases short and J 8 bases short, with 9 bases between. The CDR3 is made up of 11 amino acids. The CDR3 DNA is TGTGCCAGCAGTCAGGGCTTCGAAGCTTTCTTT. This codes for CASSQGFEAFF.